This TCR beta chain comes out of a study of PD-1 blockade in classical Hodgkin lymphoma (dated by TCRdb to 2018 to 2021). The study in broad terms: Nivolumab dosing was 3 mg/kg intravenously every 2 weeks, continuing until either disease progression or unacceptable toxicity. The study used TCR beta sequencing and CyTOF to define a peripheral blood immune signature of response to PD-1 blockade in classical Hodgkin lymphoma.

Genomic DNA was isolated using the Qiagen DNeasy kit from unsorted PBMCs as well as from negatively selected CD4+ and CD8+ fractions. Amplification of TCR beta CDR3 regions was done by immunoSEQ multiplex PCR with primers that anneal to V and J segments. Amplification bias was minimized using a synthetic immune receptor repertoire, and residual bias was removed computationally after sequencing. In the authors' own workflow: Repertoire diversity was quantified as the Shannon entropy index using custom Python scripts. The unsorted, CD4+ and CD8+ repertoires were each analyzed separately, with the exception of combined analyses, where CD4+ and CD8+ sequences were merged in silico. Clonal expansion was defined as at least a 2-fold frequency increase after treatment relative to C1D1, with a pseudocount of 0.5 for undetected baseline clones. Clones with 0 or 1 copy at C1D1 were defined as singleton clones, while clones with 2 or more copies were defined as non-singleton clones. Clones expanded in unsorted samples were labelled as CD4+, CD8+ or unknown by matching protein sequences in sorted samples from the same patient. Wilcoxon tests were applied to paired samples to test diversity changes from C1D1 to C4D1. Here the immuneACCESS table is served through TCRdb, limited to in-frame sequences with V and J called. Missing clones are a known gap in these copies; in checked studies unresolved V genes cover under half, and the rest lacks a known reason. Clone size and the V and J calls come from that table; the DNA yielded D and trimming. The sample table shows 30,000 or so clones, and 86% are seen once. Roughly 0.48% of the sample rests with the top ten.

Study-level results and caveats: Only a single clinical trial cohort was studied, and what caused the repertoire differences, possibly disease activity or prior therapy, remained undefined. Newly diagnosed patients were reported to have lower baseline TCR diversity than healthy donors, and relapsed/refractory patients were reported to have lower baseline TCR diversity still. Lower diversity was observed in patients in whom nivolumab was started less than 1 year after ASCT, and these patients were excluded from later analyses so that confounding by immune reconstitution would be avoided. A significant rise by C4D1 was seen in CD4+ but not CD8+ TCR diversity (p=0.0027 vs p=0.16), with the rise being most apparent in complete responders (p=0.02). Trial patients achieving complete response had baseline diversity similar to newly diagnosed patients, whereas partial responders and progressors had significantly lower diversity.

According to the study, the label for this sample's time point signals: cycle 4 day 1 (C4D1), after less than seven weeks of nivolumab. All trial patients had relapsed after autologous stem cell transplantation, with cohorts A, B and C differing in prior brentuximab vedotin exposure. Using a Miltenyi CD4+ T cell isolation kit, CD4+ T cells were purified from thawed PBMCs through magnetic negative selection. The trial cohort included fewer than 65 patients with relapsed/refractory classical Hodgkin lymphoma, and each patient had a best overall response of complete response, partial response or progressive disease. Trial patients were treated with single-agent nivolumab in the multi-cohort phase II CheckMate 205 trial. Best overall response was determined by an independent review committee according to the 2007 International Working Group response criteria. Trial PBMCs were obtained immediately prior to nivolumab initiation (C1D1) and on therapy at cycle 2 day 1 and cycle 4 day 1. Peripheral blood was collected in 8 mL Vacutainer Cell Preparation Tubes, from which PBMCs were isolated by centrifugation and then cryopreserved. Purified CD4+ and CD8+ fractions were prepared only for cases with an additional available PBMC sample. Magnetically labelled cells were removed on LS columns in a quadroMACS separator, and the flow-through was collected as the purified fraction.

For this clone: The antigen this receptor binds is unknown. Base qualities are not recorded, but no much larger clone differs from it by a single base.

The CDR3 numbers 18 residues from cysteine through phenylalanine. Only the CDR3 DNA is retained, 54 bases long and in frame from the first base. Trimming removed 0 bases from V and 0 bases from J, leaving 16 bases between the germline ends. Per the germline V gene, SGDLS is the CDR1 and YYNGEE is the CDR2. The starting material was CD4+ T cells from blood, obtained before the fourth cycle of nivolumab. Recombination linked TRBV9 to TRBJ2-1, with the D gene too uncertain to name. The receptor was isolated from a human donor with classical Hodgkin lymphoma. The CDR3 region reads CASSVENLLTGSYNEQFF. The DNA reads TGTGCCAGCAGCGTAGAGAATCTGCTGACGGGCTCCTACAATGAGCAGTTCTTC. The reference TRBV9 and TRBJ2-1 proteins fill in what lies around the CDR3, so the full variable domain reads DSGVTQTPKHLITATGQRVTLRCSPRSGDLSVYWYQQSLDQGLQFLIQYYNGEERAKGNILERFSAQQFPDLHSELNLSSLELGDSALYFCASSVENLLTGSYNEQFFGPGTRLTVL.